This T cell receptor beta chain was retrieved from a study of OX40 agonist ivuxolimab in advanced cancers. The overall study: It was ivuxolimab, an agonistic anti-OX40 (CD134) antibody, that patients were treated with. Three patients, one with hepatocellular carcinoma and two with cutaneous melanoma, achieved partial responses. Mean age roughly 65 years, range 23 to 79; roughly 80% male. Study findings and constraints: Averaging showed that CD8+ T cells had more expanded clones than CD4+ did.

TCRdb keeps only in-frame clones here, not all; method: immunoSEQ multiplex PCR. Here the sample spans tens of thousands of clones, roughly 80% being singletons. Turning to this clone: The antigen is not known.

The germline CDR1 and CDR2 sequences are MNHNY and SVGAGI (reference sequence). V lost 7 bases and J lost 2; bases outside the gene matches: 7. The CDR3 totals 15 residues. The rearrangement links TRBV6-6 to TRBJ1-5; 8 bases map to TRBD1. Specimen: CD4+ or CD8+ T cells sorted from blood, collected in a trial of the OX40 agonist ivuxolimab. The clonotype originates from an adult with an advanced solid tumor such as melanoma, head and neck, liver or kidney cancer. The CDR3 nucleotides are TGTGCCAGCAACCGACAGGGGTCAGGCAATCAGCCCCAGCATTTT. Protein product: CASNRQGSGNQPQHF.